Following are 21 T cell receptor beta chains from one sample sequenced in a study of human T cells and chemical hapten exposure. Before extraction, the whole blood was not fractionated, and total RNA was taken from it. TCRdb re-called the 5' RACE reads through MiXCR, storing one row per CDR3 protein. Among about 81,000 distinct CDR3 sequences listed, more than 7% were seen once. The receptors come from a male donor in good health.

The chain links TRBV25-1 to TRBJ1-3; weak D call: TRBD1 (6 bases). Trimming took off 2 bases at V and 0 bases at J, with 8 bases between the two ends. Germline values: CDR1 MGHDK, CDR2 SYGVNS. The CDR3 extends over 15 amino acids. CDR3 protein: CASSERGSSGNTIYF. The CDR3 coding sequence is TGTGCCAGCAGTGAAAGGGGGAGCTCTGGAAACACCATATATTTT.

This chain links TRBV7-2 with TRBJ2-2; tentative D call: TRBD2 (6 bases). The CDR3 is 17 amino acids. Trimming shortened V by 3 bases and J by 0 bases, and 14 bases separated the two germline ends. The germline V gene encodes CDR1 SGHTA and CDR2 FQGNSA. The CDR3: CASSFERVEANTGELFF. The CDR3 DNA reads as TGTGCCAGCAGCTTTGAGCGGGTAGAGGCGAACACCGGGGAGCTGTTTTTT.

This clonotype was picked up many times. This chain uses TRBV6-5 with TRBJ2-7; TRBD2 matches 7 bases. This CDR3 is 16 amino acids long. Germline values: CDR1 MNHEY, CDR2 SVGAGI. The trim removed 0 bases at V and 0 bases at J, leaving 5 bases unmatched. This CDR3 is CASSYSSGGSSYEQYF. CDR3 in DNA: TGTGCCAGCAGTTACTCGTCCGGGGGGAGCTCCTACGAGCAGTACTTC.

J is TRBJ1-4 and V is TRBV29-1, with 7 bases fitting TRBD1. Germline CDR1 is SQVTM and CDR2 is ANQGSEA. The CDR3 spans 13 residues. V lost 7 bases and J lost 8; bases outside the gene matches: 10. CDR3 nucleotide sequence: TGCAGCGCCCGGGCCCAGGGGGACGAAAAACTGTTTTTT. Translating it yields CSARAQGDEKLFF.

This clonotype was recorded only once. This chain joins TRBV2 and TRBJ1-5; 7 bases agree with TRBD1. CDR1 and CDR2 (germline): SNHLY, FYNNEI. CDR3 length equals 18 residues. The V gene end was trimmed by 1 base and the J gene end by 3 bases; junction bases not matched to a gene: 12. CDR3 region: CASSEEGAWYSDNQPQHF. In DNA, the CDR3 is TGTGCCAGCAGTGAAGAGGGGGCTTGGTACAGTGACAATCAGCCCCAGCATTTT.

The chain couples TRBV20-1 to TRBJ1-2; D is undetermined. There are 12 residues in the CDR3. V lost 3 bases and J 4 bases, leaving 9 bases between the germline ends. Germline V gene sequence: CDR1 DFQATT, CDR2 SNEGSKA (reference sequence). The DNA for the CDR3 is TGCAGTGCTAGGGCCGATTTCTATGGCTACACCTTC. It translates to CSARADFYGYTF.

A few counts support this clonotype. The chain links TRBV2 to TRBJ2-5; D uncertain. Germline-derived CDR1 and CDR2 are SNHLY and FYNNEI. There are 13 residues in the CDR3. The V end lost 11 bases, the J end lost 4 bases, and 17 bases lay between the germline ends. CDR3 sequence: CAVFVGRVETQYF. In DNA form, the CDR3 reads TGTGCCGTCTTCGTGGGCCGAGTAGAGACCCAGTACTTC.

The V and J genes are TRBV4-1 and TRBJ2-5, with 10 nucleotides matching TRBD2. The junction had 23 bases not matched to a gene; V was cut back by 1 base and J by 9 bases. CDR3 size: 20 residues. Per germline, CDR1 MGHRA and CDR2 YSYEKL. The CDR3 here is CASSQVGLAGAPSRSSAQYF. The DNA for the CDR3 is TGCGCCAGCAGCCAAGTCGGCCTAGCGGGAGCGCCATCAAGGTCGTCGGCCCAGTACTTC.

This sequence joins TRBV12-3 or TRBV12-4 and TRBJ1-1, with 8 bases lining up with TRBD1. Unmatched junction bases numbered 9, after V lost 6 bases and J lost 6 bases. The CDR3 is 14 residues long. The CDR3 DNA reads as TGTGCCAGCAGCCGCGGACAGGGCATACCTGAAGCTTTCTTT. Its protein product is CASSRGQGIPEAFF.

The table lists this clonotype with a few counts. The V gene is TRBV29-1, the J gene TRBJ2-7; maybe TRBD2 (5 bases). The CDR3 loop spans 14 amino acids. The V end lost 1 base, the J end lost 3 bases, and 13 bases lay between the germline ends. CDR1 and CDR2 (germline): SQVTM, ANQGSEA. The CDR3 DNA is TGCAGCGTTGAAGCGGGATCTAATTACTACGAGCAGTACTTC. Translated: CSVEAGSNYYEQYF.

J is TRBJ1-1 and V is TRBV7-2; D remains ambiguous. V was clipped by 3 bases and J by 0 bases, with 8 bases between them. Germline assignment: CDR1 SGHTA and CDR2 FQGNSA. The CDR3 covers 14 residues. The CDR3 protein is CASSFPGMNTEAFF. As DNA, the CDR3 is TGTGCCAGCAGCTTCCCGGGGATGAACACTGAAGCTTTCTTT.

This clonotype has a handful of counts. V gene TRBV3-1 combines with J gene TRBJ1-3, with unresolved D. Trimming took off 4 bases at V and 1 base at J, with 14 bases between the two ends. CDR3 length: 16 amino acids. Germline CDR1 and CDR2: LGHDT and YNNKEL (reference sequence). Here the CDR3 DNA reads TGTGCCAGCAGCCGCTATCCGAGAGGGTCTGGAAACACCATATATTTT. This encodes CASSRYPRGSGNTIYF.

This clonotype has more than one count but fewer than ten. The chain joins TRBV12-3 or TRBV12-4 to TRBJ2-5; D gene unclear. Trimming took 5 bases from V and 1 from J, leaving 17 bases between them. This CDR3 is built from 16 residues. DNA of the CDR3: TGTGCCAGCAGTACATGGGAAGGGTGGTCCCAAGAGACCCAGTACTTC. Translating gives CASSTWEGWSQETQYF.

This clonotype was observed a few times. This sequence joins TRBV7-6 and TRBJ2-2; TRBD1 matches 10 bases. This CDR3 contains 18 residues. Germline CDR1 SGHVS, CDR2 FNYEAQ. Trimming removed 5 bases from V and 1 base from J; junction bases left unmatched: 10. CDR3 coding DNA: TGTGCCAGCAGCCCCCTAGGTGGACAGGGGGTGAACACCGGGGAGCTGTTTTTT. It specifies CASSPLGGQGVNTGELFF.

V and J are TRBV12-3 or TRBV12-4 and TRBJ2-7, with a weak D call TRBD2 (5 bases). V lost 5 bases and J 3 bases, leaving 14 bases between the germline ends. This CDR3 has 14 residues. The CDR3 DNA sequence: TGTGCCAGCAGTCGAGGCGGACTCCACTACGAGCAGTACTTC. It translates to CASSRGGLHYEQYF.

This clonotype was detected ten times or more. The chain uses TRBV4-1 and TRBJ2-5, with 7 bases that match TRBD1. The CDR3 extends over 16 amino acids. Germline V gives CDR1 MGHRA, CDR2 YSYEKL. The junction had 10 bases not matched to a gene; V was cut back by 3 bases and J by 3 bases. CDR3 DNA: TGCGCCAGCAGCCATAACCTACTGACAGGGAAAGAGACCCAGTACTTC. This sequence encodes CASSHNLLTGKETQYF.

This clonotype was counted a few times. V gene TRBV2 combines with J gene TRBJ1-1; D perhaps matches TRBD1 (5 bases). Between the trimmed V and J ends, which lost 1 base and 4 bases, there was a span of 7 bases. CDR3 size: 13 residues. Germline-derived CDR1 and CDR2 are SNHLY and FYNNEI. The DNA for the CDR3 is TGTGCCAGCAGTGAAGTCGACAGCACTGAAGCTTTCTTT. It encodes CASSEVDSTEAFF.

The genes are TRBV7-2 and TRBJ2-3; TRBD2 matches at 10 bases. Germline loops: CDR1 SGHTA, CDR2 FQGNSA. The ends lost 6 bases at V and 2 bases at J; junction bases unmatched: 8. The CDR3 is 16 residues long. CDR3 nucleotide sequence: TGTGCCAGCAGTCGAAGACTAGCGGGCCTCACAGATACGCAGTATTTT. Amino acids: CASSRRLAGLTDTQYF.

This clonotype occurred many times. The CDR3 reads CASSPRSSYEQYF. The DNA for the CDR3 is TGTGCCAGCAGCCCGAGGTCCTCCTACGAGCAGTACTTC. The J gene is TRBJ2-7, the V gene TRBV11-2; no reliable D call. The V end lost 5 bases, the J end lost 0 bases, and 8 bases lay between the germline ends. Germline CDR1 SGHAT, CDR2 FQNNGV. The length of the CDR3 is 13 residues.

This chain links TRBV6-6 with TRBJ2-7; a possible D gene is TRBD1 (5 bases). Germline loops: CDR1 MNHNY, CDR2 SVGAGI (reference sequence). V lost 4 bases to trimming and J lost 6 bases, with 19 bases between them. The CDR3 length is 15 residues. CDR3: CASSLEAGIAPEQYF. The DNA of the CDR3 is TGTGCCAGCAGTTTAGAGGCAGGGATAGCCCCCGAGCAGTACTTC.

In this sample, this clonotype turned up many times. In DNA, the CDR3 is TGTGCCAGCAAAGGGGGCAATCAGCCCCAGCATTTT. Protein product: CASKGGNQPQHF. The gene calls are TRBV2 and TRBJ1-5, with D possibly TRBD1 on 5 matching bases. The germline V gene has CDR1 SNHLY and CDR2 FYNNEI. Trimming left V 7 bases short and J 2 bases short, with 6 bases between. The CDR3 is 12 residues long.